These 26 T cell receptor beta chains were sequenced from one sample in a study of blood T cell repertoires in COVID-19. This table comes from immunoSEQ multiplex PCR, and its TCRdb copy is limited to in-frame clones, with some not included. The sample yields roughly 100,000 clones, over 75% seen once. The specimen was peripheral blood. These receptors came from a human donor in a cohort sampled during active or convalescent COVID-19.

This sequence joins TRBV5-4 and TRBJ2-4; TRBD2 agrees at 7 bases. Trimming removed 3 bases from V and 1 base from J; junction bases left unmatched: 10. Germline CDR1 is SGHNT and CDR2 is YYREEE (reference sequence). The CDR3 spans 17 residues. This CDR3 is CASSSRSGGLAKNIQYF. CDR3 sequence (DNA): TGTGCCAGCAGCTCCCGATCGGGGGGATTGGCCAAAAACATTCAGTACTTC.

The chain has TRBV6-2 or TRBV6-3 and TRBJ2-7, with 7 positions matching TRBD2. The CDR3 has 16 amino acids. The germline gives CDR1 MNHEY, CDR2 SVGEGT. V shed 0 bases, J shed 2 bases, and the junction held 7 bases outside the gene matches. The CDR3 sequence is CASSYSKGGGPYEQYF. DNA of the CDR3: TGTGCCAGCAGTTACTCGAAGGGCGGGGGACCCTACGAGCAGTACTTC.

The DNA for the CDR3 is TGCAGTGCTAGTGACAGGCTCACAACAACTAATGAAAAACTGTTTTTT. This gives the protein CSASDRLTTTNEKLFF. The chain joins TRBV20-1 to TRBJ1-4, with TRBD1 as a possible D gene (6 bases). V lost 3 bases and J 0 bases, leaving 14 bases between the germline ends. Germline V gene data show CDR1 as DFQATT and CDR2 as SNEGSKA (reference sequence). The CDR3 sequence is 16 residues long.

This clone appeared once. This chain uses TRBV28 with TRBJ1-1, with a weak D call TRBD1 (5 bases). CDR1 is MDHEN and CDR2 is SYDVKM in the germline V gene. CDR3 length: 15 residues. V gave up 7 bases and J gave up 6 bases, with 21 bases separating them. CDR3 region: CASTGFTAWAPEAFF. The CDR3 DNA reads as TGTGCCAGCACAGGGTTTACGGCCTGGGCCCCTGAAGCTTTCTTT.

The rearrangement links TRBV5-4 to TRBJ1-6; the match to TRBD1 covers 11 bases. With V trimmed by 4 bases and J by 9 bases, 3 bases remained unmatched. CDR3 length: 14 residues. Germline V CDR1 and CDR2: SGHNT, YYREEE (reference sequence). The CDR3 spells CASSRGTGGSPLHF. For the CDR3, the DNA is TGTGCCAGCAGCAGGGGGACAGGGGGTTCACCCCTCCACTTT.

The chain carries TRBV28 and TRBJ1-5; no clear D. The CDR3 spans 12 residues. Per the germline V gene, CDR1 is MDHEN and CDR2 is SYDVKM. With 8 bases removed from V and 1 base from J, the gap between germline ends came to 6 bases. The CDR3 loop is CASLESNQPQHF. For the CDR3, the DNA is TGTGCCAGCCTCGAGAGCAATCAGCCCCAGCATTTT.

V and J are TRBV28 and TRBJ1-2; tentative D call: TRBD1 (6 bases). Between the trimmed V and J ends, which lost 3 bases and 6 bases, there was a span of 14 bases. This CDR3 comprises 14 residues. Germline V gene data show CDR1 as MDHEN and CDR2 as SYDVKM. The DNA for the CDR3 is TGTGCCAGCAGTTTCGTGGAAGGGGGGGATGGCTACACCTTC. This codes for CASSFVEGGDGYTF.

The CDR3 nucleotides read TGTGCCAGTACTCTACAGGGAATCAACTATGGCTACACCTTC. Its protein product is CASTLQGINYGYTF. The rearrangement joins TRBV19 to TRBJ1-2, with D possibly being TRBD1 (6 bases). V was pared by 7 bases and J by 2 bases, with 14 bases between. Germline-derived CDR1 and CDR2 are LNHDA and SQIVND (reference sequence). The CDR3 loop spans 14 amino acids. Complete variable domain (other parts from reference TRBV19 and TRBJ1-2): DGGITQSPKYLFRKEGQNVTLSCEQNLNHDAMYWYRQDPGQGLRLIYYSQIVNDFQKGDIAEGYSVSREKKESFPLTVTSAQKNPTAFYLCASTLQGINYGYTFGSGTRLTVV.

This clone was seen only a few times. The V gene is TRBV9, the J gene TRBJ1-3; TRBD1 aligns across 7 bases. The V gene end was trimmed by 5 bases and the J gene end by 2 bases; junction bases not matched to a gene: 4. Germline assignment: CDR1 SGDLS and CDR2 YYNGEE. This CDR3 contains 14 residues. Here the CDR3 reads CASRGQGAGNTIYF. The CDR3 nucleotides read TGTGCCAGCAGGGGGCAGGGGGCTGGAAACACCATATATTTT.

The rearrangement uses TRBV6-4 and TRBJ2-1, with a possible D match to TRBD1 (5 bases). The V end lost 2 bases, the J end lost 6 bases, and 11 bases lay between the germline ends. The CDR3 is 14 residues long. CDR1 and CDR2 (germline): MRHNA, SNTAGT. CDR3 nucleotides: TGTGCCAGCAGTGACCCCGCTAGGGGCAATGAGCAGTTCTTC. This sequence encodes CASSDPARGNEQFF.

CDR3 in amino acids: CASSFPQGELTDTQYF. CDR3 nucleotide sequence: TGTGCCAGCAGCTTTCCACAGGGGGAACTCACAGATACGCAGTATTTT. The gene calls are TRBV9 and TRBJ2-3; 8 bases are a match to TRBD1. V lost 4 bases, J lost 2 bases, and 9 bases stayed unmatched. Looked up from germline, CDR1 is SGDLS and CDR2 is YYNGEE. This CDR3 is built from 16 residues.

The CDR3 here is CASSLKQVFEQFF. The CDR3 DNA reads as TGTGCCAGCAGTTTAAAACAGGTTTTTGAGCAGTTCTTC. This chain connects TRBV28 to TRBJ2-1, with D possibly being TRBD1 (5 bases). Germline CDR1 and CDR2: MDHEN and SYDVKM. This CDR3 is built from 13 residues. V lost 2 bases and J lost 9, with 11 bases in between.

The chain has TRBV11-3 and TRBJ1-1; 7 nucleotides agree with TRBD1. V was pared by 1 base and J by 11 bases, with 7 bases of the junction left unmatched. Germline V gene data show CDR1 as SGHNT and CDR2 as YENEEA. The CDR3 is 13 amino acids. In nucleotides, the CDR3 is TGTGCCAGCAGCTTAGGCACTACAGGGGCGGCTTTCTTT. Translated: CASSLGTTGAAFF.

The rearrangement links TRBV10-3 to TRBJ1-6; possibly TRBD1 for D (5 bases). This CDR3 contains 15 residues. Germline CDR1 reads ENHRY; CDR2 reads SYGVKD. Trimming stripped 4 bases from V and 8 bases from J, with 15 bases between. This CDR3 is CAISGGGAVDSPLHF. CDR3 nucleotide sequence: TGTGCCATCAGTGGGGGCGGGGCTGTGGATTCACCCCTCCACTTT.

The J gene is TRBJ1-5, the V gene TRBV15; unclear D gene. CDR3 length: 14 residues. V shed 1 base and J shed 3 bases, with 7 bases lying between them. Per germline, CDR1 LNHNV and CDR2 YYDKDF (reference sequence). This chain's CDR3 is CATSRGGLNQPQHF. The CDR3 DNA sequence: TGTGCCACCAGCAGAGGAGGGCTCAATCAGCCCCAGCATTTT. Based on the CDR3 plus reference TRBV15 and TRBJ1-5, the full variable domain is DAMVIQNPRYQVTQFGKPVTLSCSQTLNHNVMYWYQQKSSQAPKLLFHYYDKDFNNEADTPDNFQSRRPNTSFCFLDIRSPGLGDTAMYLCATSRGGLNQPQHFGDGTRLSIL.

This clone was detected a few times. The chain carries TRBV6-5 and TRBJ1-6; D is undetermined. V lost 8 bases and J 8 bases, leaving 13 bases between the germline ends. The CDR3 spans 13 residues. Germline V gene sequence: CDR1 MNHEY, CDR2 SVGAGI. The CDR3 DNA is TGTGCCAGCTCTTGGAAGGGAGATTCACCCCTCCACTTT. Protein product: CASSWKGDSPLHF.

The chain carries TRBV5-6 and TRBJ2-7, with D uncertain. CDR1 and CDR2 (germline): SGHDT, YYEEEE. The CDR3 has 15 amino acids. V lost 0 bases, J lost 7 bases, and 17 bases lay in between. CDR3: CASSLVTSPGGEQYF. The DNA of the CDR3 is TGTGCCAGCAGCTTGGTGACGAGTCCGGGTGGGGAGCAGTACTTC.

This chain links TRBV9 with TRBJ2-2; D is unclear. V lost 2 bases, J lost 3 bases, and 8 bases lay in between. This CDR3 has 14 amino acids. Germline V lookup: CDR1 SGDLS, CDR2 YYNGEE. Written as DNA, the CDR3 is TGTGCCAGCAGCGTTGTCCCGGACACCGGGGAGCTGTTTTTT. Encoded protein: CASSVVPDTGELFF. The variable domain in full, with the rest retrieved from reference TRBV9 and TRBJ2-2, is DSGVTQTPKHLITATGQRVTLRCSPRSGDLSVYWYQQSLDQGLQFLIQYYNGEERAKGNILERFSAQQFPDLHSELNLSSLELGDSALYFCASSVVPDTGELFFGEGSRLTVL.

The CDR3 region is CASSTQGAGTEAFF. The CDR3 DNA reads as TGTGCCAGTAGTACCCAGGGGGCTGGCACTGAAGCTTTCTTT. V and J are TRBV19 and TRBJ1-1; 8 positions agree with TRBD1. The V gene end was trimmed by 4 bases and the J gene end by 4 bases; junction bases not matched to a gene: 5. Germline V gene data show CDR1 as LNHDA and CDR2 as SQIVND (reference sequence). CDR3 length: 14 residues.

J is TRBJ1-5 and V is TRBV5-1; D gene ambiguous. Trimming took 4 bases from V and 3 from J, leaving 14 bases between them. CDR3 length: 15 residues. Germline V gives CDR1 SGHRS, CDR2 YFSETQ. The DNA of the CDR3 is TGCGCCAGCAGCCCTACCTCAGGACTCAATCAGCCCCAGCATTTT. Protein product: CASSPTSGLNQPQHF. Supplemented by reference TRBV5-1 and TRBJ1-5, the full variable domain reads KAGVTQTPRYLIKTRGQQVTLSCSPISGHRSVSWYQQTPGQGLQFLFEYFSETQRNKGNFPGRFSGRQFSNSRSEMNVSTLELGDSALYLCASSPTSGLNQPQHFGDGTRLSIL.

The CDR3 loop is CASSQSRPGGFDNSPLHF. The CDR3 nucleotides are TGCGCCAGCAGTCAATCGCGGCCAGGGGGTTTCGATAATTCACCCCTCCACTTT. The chain has TRBV23-1 and TRBJ1-6, with 7 bases identical to TRBD1. TRBV23-1 belongs to the ORF category, with a function that is uncertain. V dropped 0 bases and J dropped 5; count of bases not matched to a gene: 10. This CDR3 contains 18 residues.

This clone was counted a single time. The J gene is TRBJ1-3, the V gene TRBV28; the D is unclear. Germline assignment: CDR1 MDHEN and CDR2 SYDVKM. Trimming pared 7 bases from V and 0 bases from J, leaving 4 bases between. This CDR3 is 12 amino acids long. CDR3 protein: CASTFSGNTIYF. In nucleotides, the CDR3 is TGTGCCAGCACGTTCTCTGGAAACACCATATATTTT.

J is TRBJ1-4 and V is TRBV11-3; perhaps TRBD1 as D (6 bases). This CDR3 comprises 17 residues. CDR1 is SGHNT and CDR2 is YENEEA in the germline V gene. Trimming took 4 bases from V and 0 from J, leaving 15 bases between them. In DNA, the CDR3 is TGTGCCAGCAGCTCAACAAGGAAGGGGGCAACTAATGAAAAACTGTTTTTT. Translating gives CASSSTRKGATNEKLFF.

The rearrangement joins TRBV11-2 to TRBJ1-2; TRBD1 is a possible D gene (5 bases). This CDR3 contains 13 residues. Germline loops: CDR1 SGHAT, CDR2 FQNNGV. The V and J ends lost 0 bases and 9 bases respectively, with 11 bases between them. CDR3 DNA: TGTGCCAGCAGCTTAGAGAGCCAGGGTAGCTACACCTTC. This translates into CASSLESQGSYTF.

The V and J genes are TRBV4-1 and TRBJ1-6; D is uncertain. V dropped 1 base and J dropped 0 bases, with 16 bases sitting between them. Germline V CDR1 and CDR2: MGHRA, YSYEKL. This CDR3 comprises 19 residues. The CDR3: CASSQGGGYQSSYNSPLHF. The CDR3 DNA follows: TGCGCCAGCAGCCAAGGCGGCGGATACCAAAGCTCCTATAATTCACCCCTCCACTTT.

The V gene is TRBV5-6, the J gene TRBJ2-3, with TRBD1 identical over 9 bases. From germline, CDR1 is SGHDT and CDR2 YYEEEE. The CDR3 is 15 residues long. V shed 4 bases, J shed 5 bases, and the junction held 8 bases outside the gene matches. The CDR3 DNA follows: TGTGCCAGCAGCCCGAACAGGGGGCTTGTAGATACGCAGTATTTT. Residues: CASSPNRGLVDTQYF.